This TCR beta chain was captured in a study of shared clonotypes between healthy human individuals. Every immunoSEQ plate was one replicate of a subset's evenly spread DNA. Only in-frame clones appear in the TCRdb table, and some are missing; sequencing was by immunoSEQ multiplex PCR. The table includes about 2.4 million clones, over 85% detected once. Concerning this clone itself: Its antigen is still unknown.

V gave up 5 bases and J gave up 4 bases; unmatched junction bases: 2. CDR3 size: 14 residues. Germline CDR1 MNHNY, CDR2 SVGAGI (reference sequence). Findings of the study overall: Naive subsets, compared against memory subsets, generally had larger estimated richness values. Enrolling few donors narrowed the genetic and exposure-history diversity that was represented. Relative to their counterparts shared across all four donors, non-shared clonotypes exhibited diminished generation probabilities.

J is TRBJ2-1 and V is TRBV6-6; 10 nucleotides align to TRBD2. The sequenced material came from naive CD4+ T cells from PBMCs. This sample's subset: CD45RA+ positively selected. This TCR was sampled from a man aged 18 to 30 in good health. Some clones in this sample may be carry-over from other donors' samples. The CDR3 is CASSASGGYNEQFF. In DNA, the CDR3 is TGTGCCAGCAGTGCTAGCGGGGGTTACAATGAGCAGTTCTTC.